These 21 T cell receptor beta chains came from one sample sequenced in a study of shared clonotypes between healthy human individuals. In the naive CD8 group, cells lacked CD45RO and were positively selected for CCR7, so terminally differentiated effector memory CD45RA+ cells were left out. Method: immunoSEQ multiplex PCR; TCRdb's copy keeps in-frame clones and lacks some. The table records under 2,000,000 clones, about 95% of them present only once. Material for sequencing was naive CD8+ T cells sorted from blood. Source of these receptors: a young man in good health.

This clone was seen more than once but under ten times. Different DNA sequences within this sample yield the same CDR3. The chain recombines TRBV4-1 with TRBJ2-7; no firm D call. This CDR3 has 13 amino acids. From germline, CDR1 is MGHRA and CDR2 YSYEKL. V lost 0 bases and J lost 0, with 3 bases in between. The DNA for the CDR3 is TGCGCCAGCAGCCAAGACCGCTCCTACGAGCAGTACTTC. Residues: CASSQDRSYEQYF.

The gene calls are TRBV11-2 and TRBJ2-1; 10 positions agree with TRBD1. Germline V gene data show CDR1 as SGHAT and CDR2 as FQNNGV. The CDR3 is 16 amino acids. Losses at the gene ends were 6 bases for V and 4 bases for J; bases not matched to a gene: 9. In nucleotides, the CDR3 is TGTGCCAGCAGTGGATTTGGGACAGGGGCATACAATGAGCAGTTCTTC. It translates to CASSGFGTGAYNEQFF.

The rearrangement joins TRBV6-1 to TRBJ1-1, with D maybe TRBD1 (5 bases). Germline CDR1 is MNHNS and CDR2 is SASEGT. V gave up 1 base and J gave up 7 bases, with 13 bases separating them. The CDR3 sequence is 14 residues long. DNA of the CDR3: TGTGCCAGCAGTGAAGTAGGGGCAACCTATGAAGCTTTCTTT. Residues: CASSEVGATYEAFF.

This chain links TRBV13 with TRBJ2-1; D gene ambiguous. In germline, CDR1 is PRHDT, CDR2 FYEKMQ (reference sequence). With 1 base removed from V and 3 bases from J, the gap between germline ends came to 10 bases. This CDR3 has 15 amino acids. The CDR3 sequence: CASSLEGVGYNEQFF. The CDR3 nucleotides read TGTGCCAGCAGCTTAGAAGGTGTTGGCTACAATGAGCAGTTCTTC.

V usage is TRBV13 and J usage is TRBJ2-3, with 9 positions matching TRBD1. The V and J ends lost 5 bases and 4 bases, in that order; junction bases with no gene match: 13. Germline CDR1 and CDR2: PRHDT and FYEKMQ (reference sequence). The CDR3 spans 17 residues. The CDR3 here is CASSLTSWDREADTQYF. As DNA, the CDR3 is TGTGCCAGCAGCCTCACTAGCTGGGACAGGGAGGCAGATACGCAGTATTTT.

The chain recombines TRBV25-1 with TRBJ2-1; the match to TRBD2 covers 7 bases. The V and J ends lost 1 base and 5 bases, in that order; junction bases with no gene match: 2. Germline values: CDR1 MGHDK, CDR2 SYGVNS. CDR3 length: 14 residues. CDR3 bases: TGTGCCAGCAGTGAATGGGGGGGAGACAATGAGCAGTTCTTC. This gives the protein CASSEWGGDNEQFF. The variable domain in full, with the rest retrieved from reference TRBV25-1 and TRBJ2-1, is EADIYQTPRYLVIGTGKKITLECSQTMGHDKMYWYQQDPGMELHLIHYSYGVNSTEKGDLSSESTVSRIRTEHFPLTLESARPSHTSQYLCASSEWGGDNEQFFGPGTRLTVL.

This clone has a single count. V is TRBV6-1 and J is TRBJ2-1; 7 bases align to TRBD2. The CDR3 has 15 amino acids. CDR1 and CDR2 from the germline V gene are MNHNS and SASEGT. V gave up 8 bases and J gave up 7 bases; unmatched junction bases: 14. The CDR3 DNA reads as TGTGCCAGCCGAGACTTCTCTAGCGGAGGGAATGAGCAGTTCTTC. Residues: CASRDFSSGGNEQFF.

This chain links TRBV11-2 with TRBJ1-4; possibly TRBD1 for D (6 bases). Germline CDR1 SGHAT, CDR2 FQNNGV. Trimming cost V 5 bases and J 0 bases, with 10 bases left between them. The CDR3 is 15 amino acids. In nucleotides, the CDR3 is TGTGCCAGCAGCCCCACAGGGACAACTAATGAAAAACTGTTTTTT. This gives the protein CASSPTGTTNEKLFF. Drawing the rest from reference TRBV11-2 and TRBJ1-4, the complete variable domain is EAGVAQSPRYKIIEKRQSVAFWCNPISGHATLYWYQQILGQGPKLLIQFQNNGVVDDSQLPKDRFSAERLKGVDSTLKIQPAKLEDSAVYLCASSPTGTTNEKLFFGSGTQLSVL.

This clone was counted a single time. This sequence joins TRBV7-9 and TRBJ2-7; D unresolved. Germline V gene sequence: CDR1 SEHNR, CDR2 FQNEAQ (reference sequence). This CDR3 spans 14 amino acids. The V gene lost 0 bases and the J gene lost 2 bases, with 8 bases spanning the gap. CDR3 protein: CASSLALPAYEQYF. DNA for the CDR3: TGTGCCAGCAGCTTAGCCTTGCCTGCCTACGAGCAGTACTTC.

The V and J genes are TRBV6-1 and TRBJ2-7; no clear D gene. CDR1 and CDR2 (germline): MNHNS, SASEGT. Trimming stripped 1 base from V and 6 bases from J, with 13 bases between. CDR3 size: 14 residues. The CDR3 nucleotides are TGTGCCAGCAGTGAAGGTGTACTAAGTGGCGAGCAGTACTTC. Translated, it gives CASSEGVLSGEQYF.

V is TRBV4-1 and J is TRBJ1-6; D gene unclear. This CDR3 is built from 14 residues. V dropped 5 bases and J dropped 9 bases, with 14 bases sitting between them. The germline gives CDR1 MGHRA, CDR2 YSYEKL. The CDR3 loop reads CASSVVGSGSPLHF. DNA of the CDR3: TGCGCCAGCAGCGTTGTAGGCTCTGGTTCACCCCTCCACTTT.

This chain connects TRBV21-1 to TRBJ2-7; TRBD1, the D gene given by the table, was not confirmed from the DNA. TRBV21-1 is described as a pseudogene. The CDR3 runs to 15 residues. CDR3 bases: TGTGCCAGCAGCAAAATTGGGGACAGCCCTTTTGAGCAGTACTTC. The encoded protein is CASSKIGDSPFEQYF.

The chain is built from TRBV30 and TRBJ2-1; D perhaps matches TRBD1 (6 bases). Germline CDR1 GTSNPN, CDR2 SVGIG (reference sequence). The CDR3 contains 15 residues. V lost 5 bases, J lost 5 bases, and 19 bases lay in between. This chain's CDR3 is CAWRQDSVVNNEQFF. CDR3 coding DNA: TGTGCCTGGCGTCAGGACAGCGTTGTGAACAATGAGCAGTTCTTC.

The J gene is TRBJ2-3, the V gene TRBV9; TRBD2 matches 13 bases. The CDR3 totals 19 residues. CDR1 and CDR2 (germline): SGDLS, YYNGEE. The trim removed 3 bases at V and 0 bases at J, leaving 10 bases unmatched. The CDR3 loop is CASSGPRTSGGTSTDTQYF. CDR3 nucleotide sequence: TGTGCCAGCAGCGGTCCCCGGACTAGCGGGGGAACTAGCACAGATACGCAGTATTTT.

J is TRBJ2-7 and V is TRBV29-1, with TRBD2 matching over 11 bases. CDR1 is SQVTM, CDR2 ANQGSEA, per germline. The CDR3 sequence is 12 residues long. This CDR3 reads CLWGLAAYEQYF. In nucleotides, the CDR3 is TGCCTATGGGGACTAGCGGCCTACGAGCAGTACTTC.

As to this clone: The sample carries other DNA sequences with the same CDR3. The chain has TRBV27 and TRBJ1-1, with D possibly matching TRBD1 (6 bases). CDR1 is MNHEY, CDR2 SMNVEV, per germline (reference sequence). The V end was cut by 3 bases, the J end by 4 bases, with 9 bases between. The CDR3 contains 13 residues. In DNA, the CDR3 is TGTGCCAGCAGTTTTGGCAGGGGCACTGAAGCTTTCTTT. Residues: CASSFGRGTEAFF.

The chain carries TRBV6-5 and TRBJ2-5, with TRBD2 identical over 12 bases. V lost 6 bases, J lost 1 base, and 3 bases stayed unmatched. From germline, CDR1 is MNHEY and CDR2 SVGAGI. This CDR3 contains 15 residues. The CDR3 nucleotides read TGTGCCAGCAGGGAGACTAGCGGGGGCCAAGAGACCCAGTACTTC. It translates to CASRETSGGQETQYF.

This clone was detected once. V and J are TRBV7-2 and TRBJ2-3; 10 bases agree with TRBD2. This CDR3 is built from 15 residues. V trimming: 5 bases; J trimming: 3 bases; junction bases outside the gene matches: 5. Germline-derived CDR1 and CDR2 are SGHTA and FQGNSA. CDR3 amino acids: CASSLGLAVTDTQYF. The CDR3 nucleotides read TGTGCCAGCAGCCTCGGACTAGCGGTAACAGATACGCAGTATTTT.

The chain links TRBV4-1 to TRBJ2-3; D is ambiguous. This CDR3 is 18 amino acids long. Trimming left V 0 bases short and J 0 bases short, with 16 bases between. Germline V lookup: CDR1 MGHRA, CDR2 YSYEKL. The CDR3 bases are TGCGCCAGCAGCCAAGAATACGGGTCCTTAGTGAGCACAGATACGCAGTATTTT. Amino acids: CASSQEYGSLVSTDTQYF.

J is TRBJ2-2 and V is TRBV5-8; D is ambiguous. CDR3 length equals 13 residues. The V gene lost 0 bases and the J gene lost 5 bases, with 5 bases spanning the gap. In germline, CDR1 is SGHTS, CDR2 YDEGEE. The chain's CDR3 is CASSLGGTGELFF. The CDR3, as DNA: TGTGCCAGCAGCTTGGGGGGAACCGGGGAGCTGTTTTTT. Variable domain in full (rest from reference TRBV5-8 and TRBJ2-2): EAGVTQSPTHLIKTRGQQATLRCSPISGHTSVYWYQQALGLGLQFLLWYDEGEERNRGNFPPRFSGRQFPNYSSELNVNALELEDSALYLCASSLGGTGELFFGEGSRLTVL.

CDR3 residues: CASSEGDSLLSFYEQYF. Here the CDR3 DNA reads TGTGCCAGCAGTGAGGGGGACTCGCTCCTATCCTTCTACGAGCAGTACTTC. This rearrangement joins TRBV6-1 to TRBJ2-7; tentatively, D is TRBD2 (6 bases). The CDR3 runs 17 residues. Germline-derived CDR1 and CDR2 are MNHNS and SASEGT. V lost 3 bases to trimming and J lost 3 bases, with 21 bases between them.